These T cell receptor beta chains were read from a single sample in a study of T cells after yellow fever vaccination. One entry per CDR3 protein, called by TCRdb with MiXCR from the 5' RACE reads. Seen here are under 400,000 distinct CDR3 sequences, 11% observed once, and the top ten hold 18%. This specimen was PBMCs, taken on the day of the first yellow fever vaccination. The receptors were sampled from a man younger than 35 who received the YFV17D yellow fever vaccine. Both conserved end residues are part of each CDR3. D genes are given only for firm matches. Expanded clones get a size class; other rows say once, few or many, or leave the size out.

j_call clone_size d_call v_call cdr3_aa cdr3_nt
TRBJ2-1 few TRBD2 TRBV4-2 CASRAGTSANNEQFF TGTGCCAGCAGGGCCGGGACTAGCGCAAACAATGAGCAGTTCTTC
TRBJ2-1 . . TRBV4-3 CASSLQGGGEQFF TGCGCCAGCAGCTTACAGGGGGGGGGGGAGCAGTTCTTC
TRBJ1-4 . . TRBV5-1 CASSLSAFRHNEKLFF TGCGCCAGCAGCTTGTCGGCGTTCAGGCATAATGAAAAACTGTTTTTT
TRBJ2-2 many TRBD2 TRBV7-8 CASSYPAEGAGGPTGELFF TGTGCCAGCAGCTATCCAGCAGAGGGCGCGGGGGGGCCGACCGGGGAGCTGTTTTTT
TRBJ1-2 . TRBD1 TRBV5-4 CASSFNPSRDRGYGYTF TGTGCCAGCAGCTTTAACCCCAGCCGGGACAGGGGCTATGGCTACACCTTC
TRBJ2-2 few . TRBV7-2 CASSLGPQYPGELFF TGTGCCAGCAGCTTAGGTCCCCAGTACCCCGGGGAGCTGTTTTTT
TRBJ2-5 . . TRBV7-2 CASSAQASRETQYF TGTGCCAGCAGCGCCCAGGCGTCGCGGGAGACCCAGTACTTC
TRBJ2-1 many . TRBV12-3/TRBV12-4 CASSLLSPRGEQFF TGTGCCAGCAGTCTGCTATCACCTAGAGGAGAGCAGTTCTTC
TRBJ2-2 . TRBD2 TRBV28 CASTLGGLASNTGELFF TGTGCCAGCACTCTCGGGGGACTAGCGAGTAACACCGGGGAGCTGTTTTTT
TRBJ2-3 . TRBD1 TRBV5-5 CASSYTGDPTDTQYF TGTGCCAGCAGCTATACAGGGGATCCTACAGATACGCAGTATTTT
TRBJ2-1 few . TRBV7-2 CASSFGLLNEQFF TGTGCCAGCAGCTTTGGACTCCTCAATGAGCAGTTCTTC
TRBJ2-3 few TRBD2 TRBV28 CASSSSITSGGPNRRTDTQYF TGTGCCAGCAGTTCCTCTATTACTAGCGGGGGGCCCAATCGACGCACAGATACGCAGTATTTT
TRBJ2-2 few . TRBV9 CASSLTGFRTGELFF TGTGCCAGCAGCTTAACAGGGTTTCGAACCGGGGAGCTGTTTTTT
TRBJ2-3 few TRBD2 TRBV9 CASSVGGGLGLDTQYF TGTGCCAGCAGCGTAGGGGGGGGACTAGGATTAGATACGCAGTATTTT
TRBJ2-1 . . TRBV5-3 CPRSYDSYNEQFF TGTCCCAGAAGTTATGACAGTTACAATGAGCAGTTCTTC
TRBJ2-3 . TRBD2 TRBV11-1 CASSFGTSVSTDTQYF TGTGCCAGCAGCTTCGGGACTAGCGTTTCCACAGATACGCAGTATTTT
TRBJ1-1 few . TRBV4-3 CASSQDRSLEAFF TGCGCCAGCAGCCAAGATCGCAGTCTCGAGGCTTTCTTT
TRBJ1-3 many TRBD1 TRBV11-2 CASSLQGERNTIYF TGTGCCAGCAGCTTACAGGGGGAAAGAAACACCATATATTTT
TRBJ1-1 many . TRBV6-2/TRBV6-3 CASSYRVNTEAFF TGTGCCAGCAGTTACCGGGTGAACACTGAAGCTTTCTTT
TRBJ1-2 few . TRBV29-1 CSDSSTGAGYGYTF TGCAGCGACTCATCGACAGGTGCCGGGTATGGCTACACCTTC
TRBJ1-4 few TRBD1 TRBV2 CASSRQGITNEKLFF TGTGCCAGCAGTAGACAGGGGATCACTAATGAAAAACTGTTTTTT